This TCR beta chain was profiled in a study of blood T cell repertoires in COVID-19. While infection was still active, Seattle patients were enrolled and then followed longitudinally. Produced via immunoSEQ multiplex PCR; TCRdb's table is partial and in-frame only. This sample has about 270,000 clones, with approximately 84% found just once. Sequences were obtained from peripheral blood. The TCR originated in a human donor with COVID-19, enrolled during active disease. The donor label of this sample is uncertain.

CDR3 sequence reads: CASSRPGGPNTEAFF. CDR3 in DNA: TGTGCCAGCAGCCGACCGGGAGGGCCGAACACTGAAGCTTTCTTT. The chain links TRBV28 to TRBJ1-1; D not resolved. Per germline, CDR1 MDHEN and CDR2 SYDVKM. There are 15 residues in the CDR3. The V and J ends lost 6 bases and 1 base respectively, with 15 bases between them.